These 25 T cell receptor beta chains came from one sample sequenced in a study of T cells in Graves' hyperthyroidism and ophthalmopathy. Amplification of TCR beta CDR3 regions used RNA as the template. HTBI primers were employed in a first-round RT-PCR of the TCR CDR3. From the multiplex PCR reads, TCRdb called clonotypes with MiXCR, one entry per CDR3 protein. The top ten hold more than 6% of the sample, which has some 570,000 distinct CDR3 sequences, more than 13% seen once. The sequenced material came from blood. These receptors came from a woman under 30 with Graves' ophthalmopathy.

This clonotype was counted many times. This chain connects TRBV11-2 to TRBJ1-2, with D possibly matching TRBD1 (6 bases). The CDR3 loop spans 13 amino acids. Germline CDR1 is SGHAT and CDR2 is FQNNGV. Deletions cut 5 bases from V and 4 bases from J, with 11 bases between. DNA for the CDR3: TGTGCCAGCAGCCCGGACAGTCCCTATGGCTACACCTTC. Its protein product is CASSPDSPYGYTF.

This clonotype was seen ten or more times. The V and J genes are TRBV7-9 and TRBJ2-1; D unresolved. This CDR3 is 12 amino acids long. Per the germline V gene, CDR1 is SEHNR and CDR2 is FQNEAQ (reference sequence). Trimming took 5 bases from V and 6 from J, leaving 8 bases between them. The CDR3, as DNA: TGTGCCAGCAGCCGCACTGTCAATGAGCAGTTCTTC. Residues: CASSRTVNEQFF. Full variable domain (rest looked up from reference TRBV7-9 and TRBJ2-1): DTGVSQNPRHKITKRGQNVTFRCDPISEHNRLYWYRQTLGQGPEFLTYFQNEAQLEKSRLLSDRFSAERPKGSFSTLEIQRTEQGDSAMYLCASSRTVNEQFFGPGTRLTVL.

This clonotype was seen more than once but under ten times. The chain carries TRBV7-3 and TRBJ2-1; 8 bases align to TRBD2. The CDR3 sequence is 15 residues long. Trimming took 5 bases from V and 3 from J; bases not matched to a gene: 6. In germline, CDR1 is SGHTA, CDR2 FQGTGA. For the CDR3, the DNA is TGTGCCAGCAGCCAGCGGGAGTCGGGCTACAATGAGCAGTTCTTC. Amino acids: CASSQRESGYNEQFF.

This clonotype occurred many times. The J gene is TRBJ2-1, the V gene TRBV11-2; D is perhaps TRBD1 (5 bases). CDR1 and CDR2 (germline): SGHAT, FQNNGV. This CDR3 is built from 15 residues. V shed 5 bases and J shed 0 bases, with 11 bases lying between them. This CDR3 reads CASSVGVSSYNEQFF. The CDR3 DNA reads as TGTGCCAGCAGCGTAGGGGTAAGCTCCTACAATGAGCAGTTCTTC.

This clonotype was found a few times. CDR3 DNA sequence: TGCGCCAGCAGCCCCGCGGGGACAGGGGAGGTTGTAGGGGAGCTGTTTTTT. Its translation: CASSPAGTGEVVGELFF. This chain links TRBV4-1 with TRBJ2-2, with 10 bases that match TRBD1. Germline V gene data show CDR1 as MGHRA and CDR2 as YSYEKL. The CDR3 is 17 amino acids. Unmatched junction bases numbered 13, after V lost 4 bases and J lost 8 bases.

The rearrangement joins TRBV12-3 or TRBV12-4 to TRBJ2-3; 14 nucleotides match TRBD2. This CDR3 is built from 16 residues. V shed 5 bases and J 6 bases; nucleotides not matched to a gene: 7. DNA for the CDR3: TGTGCCAGCAGTCTGGGACTAGCGGGAGTTGCCGATACGCAGTATTTT. Translated, it gives CASSLGLAGVADTQYF.

This clonotype was recorded at least ten times. V gene TRBV19 combines with J gene TRBJ2-7, with D tentatively TRBD2 (7 bases). This CDR3 region has 15 residues. Per germline, CDR1 LNHDA and CDR2 SQIVND (reference sequence). Trimming shortened V by 9 bases and J by 4 bases, and 22 bases separated the two germline ends. The CDR3 loop reads CASEPTAGGRYEQYF. As DNA, the CDR3 is TGTGCCAGCGAGCCGACTGCCGGGGGGCGTTACGAGCAGTACTTC. Full variable domain (outside the CDR3, taken from reference TRBV19 and TRBJ2-7): DGGITQSPKYLFRKEGQNVTLSCEQNLNHDAMYWYRQDPGQGLRLIYYSQIVNDFQKGDIAEGYSVSREKKESFPLTVTSAQKNPTAFYLCASEPTAGGRYEQYFGPGTRLTVT.

This clonotype was found once. CDR3 sequence reads: CAWSAPRAGVVNEQFF. In DNA form, the CDR3 reads TGTGCCTGGAGTGCCCCTAGAGCGGGAGTCGTTAATGAGCAGTTCTTC. The chain is built from TRBV30 and TRBJ2-1; 8 positions agree with TRBD2. The V gene's germline CDR1 is GTSNPN and CDR2 SVGIG (reference sequence). The CDR3 runs 16 residues. V trimming: 1 base; J trimming: 7 bases; junction bases outside the gene matches: 12.

The rearrangement joins TRBV13 to TRBJ2-2; 10 bases agree with TRBD2. CDR3 length: 19 residues. CDR1 and CDR2 from the germline V gene are PRHDT and FYEKMQ (reference sequence). The V segment lost 4 bases and the J segment 2 bases; nucleotides outside the gene matches: 13. The CDR3 here is CASSSPGASGSGNTGELFF. CDR3 DNA: TGTGCCAGCAGCTCCCCCGGGGCTAGCGGGAGTGGAAACACCGGGGAGCTGTTTTTT.

Ten or more counts support this clonotype. The chain carries TRBV20-1 and TRBJ2-3; 12 bases are a match to TRBD2. This CDR3 contains 15 residues. Germline V lookup: CDR1 DFQATT, CDR2 SNEGSKA (reference sequence). V was pared by 5 bases and J by 7 bases, with 10 bases of the junction left unmatched. CDR3 in DNA: TGCAGTGCTGACCCTCTAGCGGGAGGGCCAAATACGCAGTATTTT. It specifies CSADPLAGGPNTQYF.

This clonotype was counted ten times or more. This chain links TRBV28 with TRBJ2-5; 7 bases fit TRBD2. After removal of 3 bases from V and 4 bases from J, the junction contained 5 bases not matched to a gene. Per the germline V gene, CDR1 is MDHEN and CDR2 is SYDVKM. The CDR3 consists of 14 residues. The CDR3 nucleotides are TGTGCCAGCAGTTTCGCCTCTAGCGGAGAGACCCAGTACTTC. As protein: CASSFASSGETQYF.

This clonotype was observed a handful of times. This chain links TRBV3-1 with TRBJ2-1; a possible D gene is TRBD1 (5 bases). Trimming took 1 base from V and 0 from J, leaving 19 bases between them. CDR1 is LGHDT, CDR2 YNNKEL, per germline (reference sequence). CDR3 size: 19 residues. This CDR3 is CASSQVSLAGANSYNEQFF. The CDR3 bases are TGTGCCAGCAGCCAAGTTTCCTTAGCTGGGGCCAACTCCTACAATGAGCAGTTCTTC.

A few counts support this clonotype. The rearrangement uses TRBV12-3 or TRBV12-4 and TRBJ2-7; no firm D call. This CDR3 has 11 residues. Trimming shortened V by 2 bases and J by 9 bases, and 8 bases separated the two germline ends. As DNA, the CDR3 is TGTGCCAGCAGTTTATTCAGCGTGCAGTACTTC. As protein: CASSLFSVQYF.

This clonotype was seen many times. The rearrangement uses TRBV11-2 and TRBJ2-7; D is unresolved. The germline V and J ends were trimmed by 3 bases and 5 bases, with 14 bases remaining between them. In germline, CDR1 is SGHAT, CDR2 FQNNGV. This CDR3 spans 14 amino acids. CDR3 nucleotide sequence: TGTGCCAGCAGCTTTGGGCGAGCGTTGGACGAGCAGTACTTC. Protein product: CASSFGRALDEQYF.

In this sample, this clonotype turned up many times. A much larger clone lies one base from this, so it may be a read error. The chain recombines TRBV12-3 or TRBV12-4 with TRBJ2-2; TRBD1 matches 7 bases. This CDR3 region has 15 residues. After removal of 7 bases from V and 1 base from J, the junction contained 6 bases not matched to a gene. The CDR3 DNA reads TGTGCCAGCAACCCGAGACAGGGGAACACCGGGGAGCTGTTTTTT. Protein sequence: CASNPRQGNTGELFF.

The sample holds many counts of this clonotype. The chain carries TRBV6-1 and TRBJ1-2, with 8 positions matching TRBD1. Germline CDR1 reads MNHNS; CDR2 reads SASEGT. V was pared by 6 bases and J by 4 bases, with 22 bases of the junction left unmatched. CDR3 length equals 19 residues. The CDR3 sequence is CASSLTNPRGRVGGYGYTF. The CDR3 DNA reads TGTGCCAGCAGCCTTACTAACCCCAGGGGGCGCGTCGGGGGCTATGGCTACACCTTC.

V usage is TRBV29-1 and J usage is TRBJ2-6; D is uncertain. The length of the CDR3 is 14 residues. V was trimmed by 4 bases and J by 0 bases, leaving 7 bases between them. Per germline, CDR1 SQVTM and CDR2 ANQGSEA. CDR3 nucleotide sequence: TGCAGCGTTGTATGGAGCTCTGGGGCCAACGTCCTGACTTTC. Amino acid sequence: CSVVWSSGANVLTF.

This clonotype appeared many times. J is TRBJ1-1 and V is TRBV30; 7 bases fit TRBD1. The CDR3 extends over 12 amino acids. Germline assignment: CDR1 GTSNPN and CDR2 SVGIG (reference sequence). V trimming: 5 bases; J trimming: 1 base; junction bases outside the gene matches: 1. The CDR3 nucleotides read TGTGCCTGGGGACAGGCGAACACTGAAGCTTTCTTT. It is translated as CAWGQANTEAFF.

This clonotype has at least ten counts. This rearrangement joins TRBV20-1 to TRBJ1-1; D is unresolved. Trimming removed 0 bases at V and 5 bases at J, with 10 bases between. CDR3 size: 13 residues. The germline V gene has CDR1 DFQATT and CDR2 SNEGSKA (reference sequence). CDR3 protein: CSARDWGITEAFF. CDR3 DNA: TGCAGTGCTAGAGATTGGGGAATAACTGAAGCTTTCTTT.

This clonotype was seen ten or more times. In nucleotides, the CDR3 is TGTGCCAGCAGTTTACCGGGACAGGGAACAGATACGCAGTATTTT. Translating it yields CASSLPGQGTDTQYF. The genes are TRBV28 and TRBJ2-3, with TRBD1 identical over 9 bases. J lost 3 bases, V lost 2 bases, and 3 bases had no gene match. The CDR3 runs to 15 residues. The germline V gene has CDR1 MDHEN and CDR2 SYDVKM.

This clonotype was counted ten times or more. The chain carries TRBV27 and TRBJ1-2, with 8 nucleotides matching TRBD1. This CDR3 is built from 16 residues. Germline CDR1 is MNHEY and CDR2 is SMNVEV (reference sequence). Trimming took 6 bases from V and 5 from J; bases not matched to a gene: 14. The DNA of the CDR3 is TGTGCCAGCAGCCCGGACAGGGCGGATATGTATTATGGCTACACCTTC. Translating it yields CASSPDRADMYYGYTF.

This clonotype showed up just a few times. The CDR3 loop is CASSSAGVAKNIQYF. The CDR3 DNA follows: TGTGCCAGCAGCTCCGCAGGGGTTGCCAAAAACATTCAGTACTTC. This sequence joins TRBV5-4 and TRBJ2-4, with D tentatively TRBD1 (6 bases). The ends were cut back, 3 bases at V and 1 base at J, with 11 bases in the middle. CDR1 and CDR2 from the germline V gene are SGHNT and YYREEE (reference sequence). This CDR3 region has 15 residues.

The chain carries TRBV19 and TRBJ2-1; D gene ambiguous. The germline CDR1 and CDR2 sequences are LNHDA and SQIVND (reference sequence). V dropped 4 bases and J dropped 7 bases, with 8 bases sitting between them. This CDR3 region has 12 residues. The CDR3 is CASSTPSNEQFF. CDR3 coding DNA: TGTGCCAGTAGTACGCCCAGTAATGAGCAGTTCTTC.

This clonotype has only a few counts. The chain is built from TRBV20-1 and TRBJ2-7; 7 bases are a match to TRBD2. Germline lookup yields CDR1 DFQATT and CDR2 SNEGSKA (reference sequence). J lost 3 bases, V lost 0 bases, and 11 bases had no gene match. The length of the CDR3 is 16 residues. CDR3 DNA: TGCAGTGCTAGAGATCTCCGGCCTAGCGGTTACTACGAGCAGTACTTC. It is translated as CSARDLRPSGYYEQYF.

The CDR3, as DNA: TGTGCCAGTAGTATATCCGGACTAGCGGGGGTTTACAATGAGCAGTTCTTC. Its translation is CASSISGLAGVYNEQFF. The chain uses TRBV19 and TRBJ2-1; 13 bases map to TRBD2. Germline trimming cut 2 bases from V and 4 bases from J; bases unmatched to any gene: 5. Germline CDR1 LNHDA, CDR2 SQIVND (reference sequence). CDR3 length: 17 amino acids.